Following are 30 T cell receptor beta chains from one sample sequenced in a study of cytomegalovirus exposure and HLA in healthy donors. The study ran its PCR with 60 Vbeta and 13 Jbeta primers. Only in-frame clones appear in the TCRdb table, and some are missing; sequencing was by immunoSEQ multiplex PCR. The data contain approximately 180,000 clones, around four fifths of them singletons. Source material: PBMCs. Receptors were obtained from a woman in her forties or fifties in good health and CMV-seropositive.

This chain connects TRBV9 to TRBJ2-6, with a possible D match to TRBD1 (6 bases). This CDR3 contains 17 residues. The V gene lost 4 bases and the J gene lost 0 bases, with 14 bases spanning the gap. Per germline, CDR1 SGDLS and CDR2 YYNGEE. This CDR3 is CASSPRDTDSGANVLTF. DNA for the CDR3: TGTGCCAGCAGCCCCCGGGACACCGACTCTGGGGCCAACGTCCTGACTTTC.

The chain uses TRBV10-3 and TRBJ1-4; possible D gene TRBD1, 5 bases. The CDR3 totals 17 residues. V dropped 3 bases and J dropped 8 bases, with 22 bases sitting between them. Per the germline V gene, CDR1 is ENHRY and CDR2 is SYGVKD. For the CDR3, the DNA is TGTGCCATCAGTGAAGGGAGGGACGGATGGCGTGGGGAAAAACTGTTTTTT. It translates to CAISEGRDGWRGEKLFF.

This clone has only a few counts. This chain uses TRBV4-2 with TRBJ2-7; D gene uncertain. The CDR3 is 13 residues long. The V end lost 1 base, the J end lost 0 bases, and 4 bases lay between the germline ends. The germline gives CDR1 LGHNA, CDR2 YNFKEQ. The CDR3 here is CASSQGVSYEQYF. The CDR3, as DNA: TGTGCCAGCAGCCAAGGCGTCTCCTACGAGCAGTACTTC.

The chain links TRBV4-1 to TRBJ2-2; no definite D call. CDR1 is MGHRA and CDR2 is YSYEKL in the germline V gene. The CDR3 has 16 amino acids. Trimming left V 1 base short and J 2 bases short, with 11 bases between. DNA for the CDR3: TGCGCCAGCAGCCAAGGCAACACCCGCAACACCGGGGAGCTGTTTTTT. Encoded protein: CASSQGNTRNTGELFF.

V gene TRBV7-6 combines with J gene TRBJ2-3; D might be TRBD2 (6 bases). Germline CDR1 and CDR2: SGHVS and FNYEAQ. CDR3 length: 14 amino acids. V lost 1 base and J 6 bases, leaving 11 bases between the germline ends. Here the CDR3 reads CASSLDVGRDTQYF. The CDR3 bases are TGTGCCAGCAGCTTAGACGTAGGGAGGGATACGCAGTATTTT.

Points on this clone: This CDR3 is also generated by other DNA sequences in the sample. The chain links TRBV19 to TRBJ1-5; 9 bases are shared with TRBD1. CDR1 is LNHDA, CDR2 SQIVND, per germline (reference sequence). The J segment lost 5 bases and the V segment lost 3 bases, leaving 2 bases of the junction unmatched. The CDR3 consists of 14 residues. This CDR3 is CASSIWTGDQPQHF. For the CDR3, the DNA is TGTGCCAGTAGTATTTGGACAGGGGATCAGCCCCAGCATTTT.

The CDR3 DNA reads as TGTGCCAGCAGCTACGCGGCCTACGAGCAGTACTTC. Amino acid sequence: CASSYAAYEQYF. The gene calls are TRBV5-5 and TRBJ2-7; D gene uncertain. The germline CDR1 and CDR2 sequences are SGHKS and YYEKEE (reference sequence). CDR3 length: 12 residues. V lost 3 bases and J 2 bases, leaving 6 bases between the germline ends.

The rearrangement links TRBV29-1 to TRBJ1-1; 9 nucleotides line up with TRBD1. The CDR3 consists of 13 residues. Per germline, CDR1 SQVTM and CDR2 ANQGSEA. J gave up 11 bases and V 0 bases, and 7 bases lay outside the gene matches. The CDR3 sequence: CSVEEGQGQGAFF. CDR3 in DNA: TGCAGCGTTGAAGAAGGACAGGGGCAAGGGGCTTTCTTT.

This clone was seen more than once but under ten times. This chain uses TRBV9 with TRBJ2-1; 10 nucleotides align to TRBD2. The ends lost 0 bases at V and 7 bases at J; junction bases unmatched: 13. Germline V gene data show CDR1 as SGDLS and CDR2 as YYNGEE. This CDR3 region has 18 residues. CDR3 DNA sequence: TGTGCCAGCAGCGTAGCGCTGGGGGCAAGCGGGGGGGCGAATGAGCAGTTCTTC. Its protein is CASSVALGASGGANEQFF.

In nucleotides, the CDR3 is TGTGCCAGCAGCCCAGGGCCGGCATATAGCAATCAGCCCCAGCATTTT. Protein: CASSPGPAYSNQPQHF. The chain joins TRBV5-4 to TRBJ1-5; a possible D gene is TRBD1 (5 bases). Germline V gene lookup returns CDR1 SGHNT and CDR2 YYREEE (reference sequence). This CDR3 is 16 amino acids long. Between the trimmed V and J ends, which lost 4 bases and 0 bases, there was a span of 14 bases.

The CDR3 coding sequence is TGTGCCACCTTAAGGGGGCCCACCGGGGAGCTGTTTTTT. Protein: CATLRGPTGELFF. V is TRBV15 and J is TRBJ2-2; 7 bases are a match to TRBD1. The CDR3 has 13 residues. Germline-derived CDR1 and CDR2 are LNHNV and YYDKDF (reference sequence). Trimming at V came to 8 bases and at J to 4 bases, leaving 4 bases not matched to a gene.

This chain uses TRBV6-6 with TRBJ1-5; tentative D call: TRBD1 (5 bases). In germline, CDR1 is MNHNY, CDR2 SVGAGI (reference sequence). Trimming left V 2 bases short and J 5 bases short, with 13 bases between. CDR3 length: 15 residues. The CDR3 coding sequence is TGTGCCAGCAGTTACGTCAGGGCTTATGATCAGCCCCAGCATTTT. It is translated as CASSYVRAYDQPQHF.

This chain uses TRBV7-3 with TRBJ2-1; 8 positions match TRBD2. Germline V gene data show CDR1 as SGHTA and CDR2 as FQGTGA. The length of the CDR3 is 15 residues. With 2 bases clipped from V and 9 bases from J, the junction kept 9 bases outside the gene matches. The CDR3 loop reads CASSLGSGGPGEQFF. In DNA, the CDR3 is TGTGCCAGCAGCTTAGGGTCGGGGGGGCCGGGTGAGCAGTTCTTC.

The V call is TRBV5-6, the J call TRBJ1-2; 11 bases are a match to TRBD1. The V and J ends lost 5 bases and 5 bases, in that order; junction bases with no gene match: 8. The CDR3 length is 15 residues. The germline V gene encodes CDR1 SGHDT and CDR2 YYEEEE. CDR3 protein: CASSLTGTGGYGYTF. CDR3 nucleotide sequence: TGTGCCAGCAGTCTTACCGGGACAGGGGGATATGGCTACACCTTC.

The chain joins TRBV5-1 to TRBJ2-5, with 11 bases matching TRBD2. CDR1 SGHRS and CDR2 YFSETQ come from the germline V gene. This CDR3 spans 14 amino acids. V lost 4 bases to trimming and J lost 2 bases; unmatched junction nucleotides: 1. Here the CDR3 reads CASSGTSGQETQYF. CDR3 nucleotides: TGCGCCAGCAGCGGGACTAGCGGACAAGAGACCCAGTACTTC.

This sequence joins TRBV4-1 and TRBJ1-1; tentative D call: TRBD1 (5 bases). Germline V gives CDR1 MGHRA, CDR2 YSYEKL. The CDR3 runs to 15 residues. The V end was cut by 4 bases, the J end by 2 bases, with 14 bases between. CDR3 bases: TGCGCCAGCAGCCGACGTAGGGGCGCCAACACTGAAGCTTTCTTT. Translated, it gives CASSRRRGANTEAFF.

The genes are TRBV7-2 and TRBJ2-7; 9 nucleotides align to TRBD2. This CDR3 is 17 amino acids long. V lost 5 bases to trimming and J lost 2 bases; unmatched junction nucleotides: 13. In germline, CDR1 is SGHTA, CDR2 FQGNSA. CDR3 sequence reads: CASSPGLALGQAYEQYF. The DNA of the CDR3 is TGTGCCAGCAGCCCGGGACTAGCATTAGGGCAGGCCTACGAGCAGTACTTC.

The V gene is TRBV29-1, the J gene TRBJ2-3, with D possibly TRBD2 on 5 matching bases. Germline values: CDR1 SQVTM, CDR2 ANQGSEA. The CDR3 runs to 16 residues. The ends were cut back, 3 bases at V and 1 base at J, with 17 bases in the middle. CDR3 coding DNA: TGCAGCGTTGATTCTCGGGGAGTTGACGGCACAGATACGCAGTATTTT. As protein: CSVDSRGVDGTDTQYF.

This chain joins TRBV7-3 and TRBJ2-1, with a possible D match to TRBD2 (6 bases). This CDR3 contains 16 residues. CDR1 and CDR2 (germline): SGHTA, FQGTGA. V lost 4 bases to trimming and J lost 2 bases, with 15 bases between them. CDR3 DNA sequence: TGTGCCAGCAGCTCCCCGTGCGGGGAGGCCTACAATGAGCAGTTCTTC. Translated, it gives CASSSPCGEAYNEQFF.

This chain uses TRBV5-4 with TRBJ1-1; perhaps TRBD1 as D (5 bases). CDR3 size: 14 residues. Germline V lookup: CDR1 SGHNT, CDR2 YYREEE (reference sequence). Trimming cost V 6 bases and J 1 base, with 13 bases left between them. The CDR3 DNA reads TGTGCCAGCACTCGAGCCGGACAGAACACTGAAGCTTTCTTT. It yields the protein CASTRAGQNTEAFF.

CDR3 region: CASSPVNYGYTF. CDR3 DNA: TGTGCCAGCAGTCCCGTAAACTATGGCTACACCTTC. J is TRBJ1-2 and V is TRBV6-5; no firm D call. Trimming cost V 5 bases and J 2 bases, with 6 bases left between them. The CDR3 runs to 12 residues. CDR1 and CDR2 (germline): MNHEY, SVGAGI.

The CDR3 loop reads CSVEDPGFYRSYTF. CDR3 nucleotides: TGCAGCGTTGAAGATCCGGGTTTCTATAGGAGCTACACCTTC. The chain recombines TRBV29-1 with TRBJ1-2; D remains unclear. Germline V lookup: CDR1 SQVTM, CDR2 ANQGSEA. This CDR3 spans 14 amino acids. The V end was cut by 0 bases, the J end by 9 bases, with 17 bases between.

V is TRBV5-1 and J is TRBJ1-2, with a weak D call TRBD1 (6 bases). V was shortened by 4 bases and J by 5 bases, with 18 bases between the two germline ends. The germline gives CDR1 SGHRS, CDR2 YFSETQ. CDR3 length: 15 amino acids. CDR3 bases: TGCGCCAGCAGCGACGATCCGGGACAAGTTTATGGCTACACCTTC. It specifies CASSDDPGQVYGYTF.

This clone was found once. The chain combines TRBV10-2 with TRBJ2-7, with a tentative D call TRBD1 (6 bases). The V and J ends lost 4 bases and 2 bases respectively, with 15 bases between them. This CDR3 is 15 amino acids long. The germline CDR1 and CDR2 sequences are WSHSY and SAAADI. CDR3 bases: TGCGCCAGCAGTGTTACCGGGACACCAGCCTACGAGCAGTACTTC. Its protein product is CASSVTGTPAYEQYF.

This chain links TRBV10-2 with TRBJ2-3, with 8 bases matching TRBD2. This CDR3 has 22 residues. J gave up 2 bases and V 5 bases, and 27 bases lay outside the gene matches. Germline V lookup: CDR1 WSHSY, CDR2 SAAADI. Written as DNA, the CDR3 is TGCGCCAGCAGTACCCCCGGACAGATCGATAGCGGGGAGGAAACCACCACAGATACGCAGTATTTT. Protein product: CASSTPGQIDSGEETTTDTQYF.

This clone has more than one count but fewer than ten. The chain combines TRBV7-3 with TRBJ2-1, with 9 bases lining up with TRBD1. With V trimmed by 5 bases and J by 10 bases, 6 bases remained unmatched. The CDR3 has 13 amino acids. CDR1 is SGHTA and CDR2 is FQGTGA in the germline V gene. The CDR3, as DNA: TGTGCCAGCAGCCTACAGGGGGCAAGGGAGCAGTTCTTC. It encodes CASSLQGAREQFF.

This clone was counted a single time. An end of the junction differs from the germline gene, which may be a read error. The gene calls are TRBV6-1 and TRBJ1-6; D is unresolved. The CDR3 has 14 residues. The germline gives CDR1 MNHNS, CDR2 SASEGT. The CDR3 loop is CVSKHTEHNSPLHF. In nucleotides, the CDR3 is TGTGTCAGCAAGCATACAGAGCATAATTCACCCCTCCACTTT.

The chain has TRBV19 and TRBJ2-7; 7 bases line up with TRBD1. Germline lookup yields CDR1 LNHDA and CDR2 SQIVND (reference sequence). Trimming cost V 5 bases and J 6 bases; bases outside gene matches: 13. The CDR3 length is 15 residues. Here the CDR3 reads CASSPRTGLFIEQYF. The CDR3 nucleotides are TGTGCCAGTAGTCCGAGGACAGGCCTCTTTATCGAGCAGTACTTC.

The rearrangement joins TRBV29-1 to TRBJ1-2; D possibly corresponds to TRBD1 (6 bases). The V end was cut by 7 bases, the J end by 4 bases, with 13 bases between. CDR1 and CDR2 (germline): SQVTM, ANQGSEA. The CDR3 loop spans 12 amino acids. DNA of the CDR3: TGCAGCGGTGCAGGGGATGGCTATGGCTACACCTTC. It yields the protein CSGAGDGYGYTF.

The rearrangement joins TRBV18 to TRBJ1-1, with D perhaps matching TRBD1 (6 bases). CDR3 size: 15 residues. The V end lost 7 bases, the J end lost 0 bases, and 15 bases lay between the germline ends. Germline V gene lookup returns CDR1 KGHSH and CDR2 LQKENI. This CDR3 is CASLPGGRLNTEAFF. The CDR3 nucleotides are TGTGCCAGCTTACCCGGGGGGCGCCTGAACACTGAAGCTTTCTTT.